These 12 T cell receptor beta chains originate from one sample sequenced in a study of shared clonotypes between healthy human individuals. Assay: immunoSEQ multiplex PCR; the TCRdb copy retains only in-frame clones and omits some. Of about 600,000 clones listed, about 98% are singletons. Selected positively for CCR7 and CD45RO-negative, naive CD8 cells excluded terminally differentiated effector memory CD45RA+ cells. The sample was naive CD8+ T cells sorted from blood. The receptors originated from a man aged 30 to 45 in good health.

This chain joins TRBV27 and TRBJ1-2; D may be TRBD1 (5 bases). CDR1 and CDR2 from the germline V gene are MNHEY and SMNVEV (reference sequence). V was shortened by 8 bases and J by 8 bases, with 27 bases between the two germline ends. The CDR3 totals 16 residues. In nucleotides, the CDR3 is TGTGCCAGCTCTTATTCCATCCGATGGTGGGGCAGCGGCTACACCTTC. Translation gives CASSYSIRWWGSGYTF.

The CDR3 sequence is CATSLPVSGAGSYNEQFF. CDR3 coding DNA: TGTGCCACCAGCCTCCCCGTTAGCGGAGCCGGCTCCTACAATGAGCAGTTCTTC. The chain recombines TRBV15 with TRBJ2-1; TRBD2 might be the D (6 bases). Germline V gene data show CDR1 as LNHNV and CDR2 as YYDKDF (reference sequence). The CDR3 totals 18 residues. The germline V and J ends were trimmed by 5 bases and 0 bases, with 20 bases remaining between them.

This clone occurred once. The rearrangement links TRBV10-1 to TRBJ2-1, with D possibly being TRBD1 (6 bases). Germline values: CDR1 WNHNN, CDR2 SYGVQD (reference sequence). V was shortened by 3 bases and J by 2 bases, with 14 bases between the two germline ends. The CDR3 is 16 residues long. DNA for the CDR3: TGCGCCAGCAGTGAAGGGGCAGGGGTGGCCTACAATGAGCAGTTCTTC. This sequence encodes CASSEGAGVAYNEQFF.

The genes are TRBV7-9 and TRBJ2-7; D gene unclear. Trimming removed 5 bases from V and 7 bases from J, with 15 bases in between. This CDR3 is 13 amino acids long. Germline V gene data show CDR1 as SEHNR and CDR2 as FQNEAQ (reference sequence). CDR3 in amino acids: CASSTRSSWEQYF. The DNA for the CDR3 is TGTGCCAGCAGCACACGGTCCTCCTGGGAGCAGTACTTC.

The V call is TRBV10-3, the J call TRBJ2-7; TRBD1 matches at 8 bases. The CDR3 runs to 14 residues. The J segment lost 7 bases and the V segment lost 0 bases, leaving 5 bases of the junction unmatched. CDR1 ENHRY and CDR2 SYGVKD come from the germline V gene. CDR3 in DNA: TGTGCCATCAGTGAGTCTGACAGGGGCTTGGAGCAGTACTTC. It translates to CAISESDRGLEQYF.

The chain recombines TRBV4-1 with TRBJ2-7; 7 bases are a match to TRBD2. The CDR3 spans 14 residues. V lost 2 bases to trimming and J lost 2 bases; unmatched junction nucleotides: 3. Germline V CDR1 and CDR2: MGHRA, YSYEKL. The CDR3 is CASSQYRGAYEQYF. The DNA for the CDR3 is TGCGCCAGCAGCCAATATCGGGGGGCCTACGAGCAGTACTTC.

The chain couples TRBV11-2 to TRBJ2-3, with 10 nucleotides matching TRBD2. This CDR3 comprises 17 residues. The V gene end was trimmed by 5 bases and the J gene end by 2 bases; junction bases not matched to a gene: 10. Per germline, CDR1 SGHAT and CDR2 FQNNGV. The CDR3 nucleotides read TGTGCCAGCAGCACTTTCCCTAGCGGGAGTCCCACAGATACGCAGTATTTT. It specifies CASSTFPSGSPTDTQYF.

V gene TRBV15 combines with J gene TRBJ2-6; D is unclear. The CDR3 spans 14 residues. Germline lookup yields CDR1 LNHNV and CDR2 YYDKDF (reference sequence). The V end was cut by 1 base, the J end by 4 bases, with 5 bases between. The CDR3 is CATSRADGANVLTF. The CDR3 DNA reads as TGTGCCACCAGCAGAGCGGACGGGGCCAACGTCCTGACTTTC.

The count of this clone is one. The rearrangement joins TRBV5-5 to TRBJ2-2, with 10 bases that match TRBD2. Trimming removed 5 bases from V and 6 bases from J; junction bases left unmatched: 13. Per the germline V gene, CDR1 is SGHKS and CDR2 is YYEKEE (reference sequence). The CDR3 extends over 17 amino acids. In DNA form, the CDR3 reads TGTGCCAGCAGTGGTGCGACTAGCGGGTATCAATCCGGGGAGCTGTTTTTT. Its translation: CASSGATSGYQSGELFF.

For the CDR3, the DNA is TGTGCCAGCAGCTTATCGGCATCCTACGAGCAGTACTTC. Translation: CASSLSASYEQYF. This rearrangement joins TRBV7-6 to TRBJ2-7, with D hard to call. The CDR3 is 13 amino acids. With 2 bases removed from V and 1 base from J, the gap between germline ends came to 6 bases. The germline gives CDR1 SGHVS, CDR2 FNYEAQ. Variable domain in full (rest from reference TRBV7-6 and TRBJ2-7): GAGVSQSPRYKVTKRGQDVALRCDPISGHVSLYWYRQALGQGPEFLTYFNYEAQQDKSGLPNDRFSAERPEGSISTLTIQRTEQRDSAMYRCASSLSASYEQYFGPGTRLTVT.

The CDR3 DNA is TGCAGCGTTGAAGGGACTATCAAGGGGGTCTCCTACAATGAGCAGTTCTTC. Translated: CSVEGTIKGVSYNEQFF. This sequence joins TRBV29-1 and TRBJ2-1, with D perhaps TRBD1 or TRBD2 (6 bases each). V shed 1 base and J shed 0 bases, with 16 bases lying between them. This CDR3 has 17 residues. Germline V CDR1 and CDR2: SQVTM, ANQGSEA.

Comments on this clone: Other DNA sequences in the same sample also yield this CDR3. This chain joins TRBV7-9 and TRBJ2-7; no clear D. The germline V gene has CDR1 SEHNR and CDR2 FQNEAQ (reference sequence). V gave up 2 bases and J gave up 2 bases, with 7 bases separating them. The CDR3 consists of 13 residues. CDR3 in amino acids: CASSLSETYEQYF. CDR3 sequence (DNA): TGTGCCAGCAGCTTATCGGAGACCTACGAGCAGTACTTC.